This is a list of T cell receptor beta chains from one sample in a study of blood T cell repertoires in COVID-19. Method: immunoSEQ multiplex PCR; TCRdb's copy keeps in-frame clones and lacks some. The table shows about 280,000 clones, with about four fifths occurring only once. The sample comprised PBMCs or T cells enriched from blood (not recorded which). The source of these receptors is a man in his forties who had been exposed to COVID-19. The CDR3 runs from the conserved cysteine through the conserved F or W. Fields, in order: CDR3 protein, CDR3 DNA, J gene, D gene, clone size, CDR3 length, V gene. D genes are given only for firm matches. Where a row states a size, it is once, few, many or the class of an expanded clone; other rows omit it.

CASSVGGRGTEAFF	TGTGCCAGCAGCGTGGGCGGTCGGGGCACTGAAGCTTTCTTT	TRBJ1-1	-	-	14	TRBV5-6
CASSYGTSGSSYEQYF	TGTGCCAGCAGTTACGGGACTAGCGGGAGCTCCTACGAGCAGTACTTC	TRBJ2-7	TRBD2	-	16	TRBV6-5
CAISAGAGGGGYNEQFF	TGTGCCATCAGTGCAGGAGCGGGGGGAGGGGGATACAATGAGCAGTTCTTC	TRBJ2-1	TRBD2	-	17	TRBV10-3
CASSQDRGGGGPKETQYF	TGTGCCAGCAGCCAAGATCGCGGGGGAGGGGGGCCTAAAGAGACCCAGTACTTC	TRBJ2-5	-	-	18	TRBV4-2
CAISESGSSYNEQFF	TGTGCCATCAGTGAGTCGGGGAGCTCCTACAATGAGCAGTTCTTC	TRBJ2-1	-	-	15	TRBV10-3
CASSPRVRGGSTEAFF	TGCGCCAGCAGCCCCCGGGTCAGGGGTGGTTCCACTGAAGCTTTCTTT	TRBJ1-1	-	-	16	TRBV5-1
CASSVEGTASTDTQYF	TGTGCCAGCAGCGTAGAGGGGACAGCTAGCACAGATACGCAGTATTTT	TRBJ2-3	TRBD1	-	16	TRBV9
CASSTQGRKDSPLHF	TGTGCCAGCAGCACACAGGGAAGAAAGGATTCACCCCTCCACTTT	TRBJ1-6	-	-	15	TRBV3-1/TRBV3-2
CASSYSIAGASYEQYF	TGTGCCAGCAGTTACTCGATAGCGGGAGCTTCCTACGAGCAGTACTTC	TRBJ2-7	TRBD2	-	16	TRBV6-5
CASSQVQGVSEKLFF	TGCGCCAGCAGCCAGGTTCAAGGGGTTAGTGAAAAACTGTTTTTT	TRBJ1-4	-	-	15	TRBV4-1
CASSHGRRSGRETQYF	TGTGCCAGCAGCCATGGGAGGAGGTCCGGAAGAGAGACCCAGTACTTC	TRBJ2-5	-	-	16	TRBV14
CASRKEEGSYEQYF	TGTGCCAGCAGGAAGGAGGAGGGATCCTACGAGCAGTACTTC	TRBJ2-7	-	-	14	TRBV2
CASSLGGGRGDNEQFF	TGTGCCAGCAGCTTGGGGGGCGGGAGAGGTGACAATGAGCAGTTCTTC	TRBJ2-1	TRBD2	-	16	TRBV5-4
CASSFYGGLQETQYF	TGTGCCAGCAGCTTCTATGGGGGACTCCAAGAGACCCAGTACTTC	TRBJ2-5	-	-	15	TRBV7-3
CASGGGLETQYF	TGTGCCAGTGGGGGGGGGTTGGAGACCCAGTACTTC	TRBJ2-5	TRBD2	-	12	TRBV19
CASSQVISGSWNEQFF	TGCGCCAGCAGCCAAGTTATTAGCGGGAGTTGGAATGAGCAGTTCTTC	TRBJ2-1	TRBD2	-	16	TRBV4-1
CASSPPGSQLTNEKLFF	TGTGCCAGCTCACCGCCAGGGTCTCAGTTAACTAATGAAAAACTGTTTTTT	TRBJ1-4	-	-	17	TRBV18
CASSAGTSGIDEQYF	TGTGCCAGCAGCGCCGGGACTAGCGGGATTGACGAGCAGTACTTC	TRBJ2-7	TRBD2	-	15	TRBV11-3
CASSPQPSGRQYF	TGTGCCAGCAGCCCCCAGCCTAGCGGGAGACAGTACTTC	TRBJ2-7	TRBD2	-	13	TRBV6-5
CASSSREGTDTQYF	TGTGCCAGCAGTTCTCGGGAGGGAACAGATACGCAGTATTTT	TRBJ2-3	TRBD2	-	14	TRBV2
CATQSADRDEQYF	TGTGCCACCCAATCCGCCGACAGGGACGAGCAGTACTTC	TRBJ2-7	TRBD1	-	13	TRBV19
CASSLGQDYGYTF	TGTGCCAGCAGCTTAGGACAGGACTATGGCTACACCTTC	TRBJ1-2	TRBD1	-	13	TRBV5-4
CASSLSSDEQFF	TGTGCCAGCAGCTTGAGTAGCGATGAGCAGTTCTTC	TRBJ2-1	-	-	12	TRBV7-9
CASSRFDREAVTGELFF	TGCGCCAGCAGCAGGTTTGATCGGGAGGCGGTCACCGGGGAGCTGTTTTTT	TRBJ2-2	TRBD2	few	17	TRBV5-1
CAISESRLAGANNEQFF	TGTGCCATCAGTGAGTCCAGACTAGCGGGAGCCAACAATGAGCAGTTCTTC	TRBJ2-1	TRBD2	-	17	TRBV10-3
CSVEAGDRDYGYTF	TGCAGCGTTGAAGCGGGGGACAGGGACTATGGCTACACCTTC	TRBJ1-2	TRBD1	-	14	TRBV29-1
CASERTGFGELFF	TGTGCCAGTGAGCGGACTGGGTTCGGGGAGCTGTTTTTT	TRBJ2-2	-	-	13	TRBV2
CASQNRDGSWPGAFF	TGTGCTAGTCAGAACAGGGACGGTTCTTGGCCTGGAGCTTTCTTT	TRBJ1-1	-	-	15	TRBV12-5
CASSPAGGRDSPLHF	TGTGCCAGCAGCCCGGCGGGGGGTAGGGATTCACCCCTCCACTTT	TRBJ1-6	-	-	15	TRBV5-4
CASRPRDRVTDTQYF	TGTGCCAGCAGACCCAGGGACAGGGTCACAGATACGCAGTATTTT	TRBJ2-3	TRBD1	-	15	TRBV6-5
CSASLVDRAYQETQYF	TGCAGTGCTAGTCTGGTGGACAGGGCATACCAAGAGACCCAGTACTTC	TRBJ2-5	TRBD1	-	16	TRBV20-1
CSVNSVGEGTYEQYF	TGCAGCGTTAACTCTGTGGGGGAGGGGACCTACGAGCAGTACTTC	TRBJ2-7	TRBD2	-	15	TRBV29-1
CAITEAGSSYEQYF	TGTGCCATCACGGAAGCGGGATCATCCTACGAGCAGTACTTC	TRBJ2-7	TRBD2	-	14	TRBV10-3
CASSFVWAGRGEQFF	TGTGCCAGCAGCTTCGTCTGGGCCGGGAGAGGGGAGCAGTTCTTC	TRBJ2-1	-	-	15	TRBV5-4
CASSPRQGDTGELFF	TGTGCCAGCTCACCCCGACAGGGAGACACCGGGGAGCTGTTTTTT	TRBJ2-2	TRBD1	-	15	TRBV18
CASKQRGGSGNTIYF	TGTGCCAGTAAGCAAAGGGGGGGTTCTGGAAACACCATATATTTT	TRBJ1-3	-	-	15	TRBV21-1
CASSVGRDSPLHF	TGTGCCAGCAGCGTGGGCCGAGATTCACCCCTCCACTTT	TRBJ1-6	-	few	13	TRBV9
CASSLLASGSANTGELFF	TGTGCCAGCAGCTTACTCGCTAGCGGGAGCGCGAACACCGGGGAGCTGTTTTTT	TRBJ2-2	TRBD2	-	18	TRBV7-2
CASSDWLAGGADTQYF	TGTGCCAGCAGTGATTGGCTAGCGGGAGGCGCAGATACGCAGTATTTT	TRBJ2-3	TRBD2	-	16	TRBV2
CASSNIKGDRENAYEQYF	TGTGCCAGCAGCAACATAAAGGGGGACAGGGAGAACGCCTACGAGCAGTACTTC	TRBJ2-7	-	-	18	TRBV21-1
CASRPGTSGRRQETQYF	TGTGCCAGCAGGCCCGGGACTAGCGGGAGGAGGCAAGAGACCCAGTACTTC	TRBJ2-5	TRBD2	few	17	TRBV2
CASSARTYNEQFF	TGTGCCAGCAGCGCCAGGACCTACAATGAGCAGTTCTTC	TRBJ2-1	-	once	13	TRBV9
CASSPQLARGAGGYTF	TGTGCCAGCAGCCCCCAACTAGCGCGCGGGGCGGGTGGCTACACCTTC	TRBJ1-2	-	once	16	TRBV3-1/TRBV3-2
CASSPGGNTEAFF	TGTGCCAGCAGTCCAGGGGGGAACACTGAAGCTTTCTTT	TRBJ1-1	TRBD1	-	13	TRBV11-3
CSASSGTPNTGELFF	TGCAGTGCTAGTTCCGGGACACCGAACACCGGGGAGCTGTTTTTT	TRBJ2-2	-	once	15	TRBV20-1
CASSQDPGYGYTF	TGTGCCAGCAGCCAAGATCCAGGGTATGGCTACACCTTC	TRBJ1-2	-	-	13	TRBV3-1/TRBV3-2
CASSLFGGSSYEQYF	TGTGCCAGCAGTTTATTCGGGGGTAGCTCCTACGAGCAGTACTTC	TRBJ2-7	-	-	15	TRBV27
CASGQGLHEQYF	TGTGCCTCCGGGCAGGGCCTCCACGAGCAGTACTTC	TRBJ2-7	-	once	12	TRBV10-3
CASSVGSRGGYQETQYF	TGTGCCAGCAGCGTAGGTAGCAGGGGCGGGTACCAAGAGACCCAGTACTTC	TRBJ2-5	-	-	17	TRBV9
CASSELEGNYGYTF	TGTGCCAGCAGTGAACTAGAGGGAAACTATGGCTACACCTTC	TRBJ1-2	-	many	14	TRBV6-1
CASRLGSTSGSNEQFF	TGCGCCAGCAGGTTGGGGTCAACTAGCGGGAGTAATGAGCAGTTCTTC	TRBJ2-1	TRBD2	few	16	TRBV5-1
CASSQDPPMLAYNEQFF	TGCGCCAGCAGCCAAGATCCCCCTATGTTAGCATACAATGAGCAGTTCTTC	TRBJ2-1	-	-	17	TRBV4-1
CASSDSGQQNTEAFF	TGTGCCAGCAGCGATTCAGGACAGCAGAACACTGAAGCTTTCTTT	TRBJ1-1	-	-	15	TRBV27
CAISSGREGEQFF	TGTGCCATCAGTAGCGGGAGGGAGGGTGAGCAGTTCTTC	TRBJ2-1	TRBD2	few	13	TRBV10-3
CASSDTGGRYEQYF	TGTGCCAGTAGCGATACAGGGGGCCGTTACGAGCAGTACTTC	TRBJ2-7	TRBD1	-	14	TRBV19
CASSPQKGLSAKRGKFF	TGTGCCAGCAGCCCTCAAAAGGGATTATCCGCAAAGCGGGGGAAGTTCTTC	TRBJ2-1	TRBD2	-	17	TRBV3-1/TRBV3-2
CASNRGGGRQPDTQYF	TGTGCCAGTAACAGAGGCGGCGGGAGACAGCCAGATACGCAGTATTTT	TRBJ2-3	TRBD2	few	16	TRBV19